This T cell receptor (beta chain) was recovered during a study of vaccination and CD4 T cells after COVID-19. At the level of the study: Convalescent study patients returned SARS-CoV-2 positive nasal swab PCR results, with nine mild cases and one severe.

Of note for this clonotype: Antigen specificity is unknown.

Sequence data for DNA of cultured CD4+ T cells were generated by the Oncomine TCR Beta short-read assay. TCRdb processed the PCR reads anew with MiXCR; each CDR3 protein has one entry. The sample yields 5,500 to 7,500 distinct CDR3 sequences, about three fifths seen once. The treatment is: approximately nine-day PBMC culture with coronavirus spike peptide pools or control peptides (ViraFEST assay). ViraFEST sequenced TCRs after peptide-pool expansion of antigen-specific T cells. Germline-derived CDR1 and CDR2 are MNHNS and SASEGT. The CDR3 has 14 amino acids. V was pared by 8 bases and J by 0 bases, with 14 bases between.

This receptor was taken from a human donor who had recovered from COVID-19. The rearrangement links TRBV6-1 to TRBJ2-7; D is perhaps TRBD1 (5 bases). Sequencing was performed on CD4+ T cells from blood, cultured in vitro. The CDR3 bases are TGTGCCAGCCAGGCGACAGTAAACTCCTACGAGCAGTACTTC. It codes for CASQATVNSYEQYF.